Listed here are 13 T cell receptor beta chains from one sample, sequenced in a study of radiotherapy plus CTLA-4 blockade in lung cancer. Sequencing used immunoSEQ multiplex PCR; TCRdb keeps in-frame clones, though not all of them. The sample contains about 29,000 clones, around four fifths of which appear only once. Specimen: peripheral blood, collected from a patient treated with radiotherapy plus ipilimumab. These receptors were taken from a human donor with non-small cell lung cancer that progressed on radiotherapy plus ipilimumab.

The chain employs TRBV27 and TRBJ2-7, with 7 bases identical to TRBD2. There are 16 residues in the CDR3. Germline V lookup: CDR1 MNHEY, CDR2 SMNVEV (reference sequence). V was clipped by 5 bases and J by 0 bases; unmatched bases: 10. Here the CDR3 DNA reads TGTGCCAGCAGTCCCCGCGGAGCGGGGAACTCCTACGAGCAGTACTTC. This translates into CASSPRGAGNSYEQYF.

V is TRBV4-1 and J is TRBJ1-1; 11 nucleotides agree with TRBD1. Looked up from germline, CDR1 is MGHRA and CDR2 is YSYEKL. Trimming cost V 3 bases and J 4 bases; bases outside gene matches: 4. This CDR3 region has 15 residues. CDR3 sequence: CASSHPGQGVTEAFF. CDR3 nucleotide sequence: TGCGCCAGCAGCCACCCGGGACAGGGGGTCACTGAAGCTTTCTTT.

The chain recombines TRBV7-4 with TRBJ1-2, with D unclear. The CDR3 contains 13 residues. The ends were cut back, 5 bases at V and 8 bases at J, with 15 bases in the middle. Germline CDR1 is SGHVT and CDR2 is SQSDAQ. The DNA of the CDR3 is TGTGCCAGCAGCCAAGATAGGAGGCGAGGCTACACCTTC. Amino acids: CASSQDRRRGYTF. Full variable domain (rest looked up from reference TRBV7-4 and TRBJ1-2): GAGVSQSPRYKVAKRGRDVALRCDSISGHVTLYWYRQTLGQGSEVLTYSQSDAQRDKSGRPSGRFSAERPERSVSTLKIQRTEQGDSAVYLCASSQDRRRGYTFGSGTRLTVV.

The genes are TRBV5-1 and TRBJ2-2; no definite D call. Germline V gene sequence: CDR1 SGHRS, CDR2 YFSETQ. There are 15 residues in the CDR3. Trimming shortened V by 0 bases and J by 4 bases, and 10 bases separated the two germline ends. The CDR3 DNA reads TGCGCCAGCAGCTTGGATGGTCAAGCCACCGGGGAGCTGTTTTTT. The encoded protein is CASSLDGQATGELFF.

The CDR3 protein is CASSGYTGQVNEKLFF. Written as DNA, the CDR3 is TGCGCCAGCAGCGGGTATACGGGACAGGTTAATGAAAAACTGTTTTTT. The chain links TRBV5-1 to TRBJ1-4, with 8 bases identical to TRBD1. Germline V CDR1 and CDR2: SGHRS, YFSETQ. V gave up 4 bases and J gave up 4 bases; unmatched junction bases: 9. This CDR3 contains 16 residues.

V and J are TRBV5-1 and TRBJ2-7, with D possibly matching TRBD1 (7 bases). V was shortened by 4 bases and J by 3 bases, with 11 bases between the two germline ends. CDR3 length equals 13 residues. In germline, CDR1 is SGHRS, CDR2 YFSETQ. CDR3 in DNA: TGCGCCAGCAGCCCTCAGGGGGGCTACGAGCAGTACTTC. It translates to CASSPQGGYEQYF.

The chain recombines TRBV13 with TRBJ2-7; tentatively, D is TRBD1 (5 bases). CDR1 and CDR2 (germline): PRHDT, FYEKMQ (reference sequence). The ends were cut back, 4 bases at V and 6 bases at J, with 22 bases in the middle. The CDR3 extends over 16 amino acids. CDR3 sequence: CASSSQMGPRSGEQYF. CDR3 DNA sequence: TGTGCCAGCAGCTCCCAGATGGGGCCTAGATCCGGCGAGCAGTACTTC.

This clone was seen a handful of times. V gene TRBV28 combines with J gene TRBJ1-4, with 8 bases lining up with TRBD1. The CDR3 consists of 15 residues. Trimming at V came to 2 bases and at J to 4 bases, leaving 3 bases not matched to a gene. Looked up from germline, CDR1 is MDHEN and CDR2 is SYDVKM. The CDR3 loop reads CASSLAGQGNEKLFF. CDR3 sequence (DNA): TGTGCCAGCAGTTTAGCAGGACAGGGTAATGAAAAACTGTTTTTT.

This clone was detected once. The chain uses TRBV7-2 and TRBJ1-1; a weak D match, TRBD1 (5 bases). Germline CDR1 SGHTA, CDR2 FQGNSA. CDR3 length: 12 residues. Deletions cut 5 bases from V and 12 bases from J, with 16 bases between. CDR3 coding DNA: TGTGCCAGCAGCCCGAGCCCCGGGGGTACTTTCTTT. Translation: CASSPSPGGTFF.

The gene calls are TRBV6-1 and TRBJ1-3, with D unclear. CDR1 is MNHNS, CDR2 SASEGT, per germline. This CDR3 has 14 amino acids. The V end lost 5 bases, the J end lost 2 bases, and 10 bases lay between the germline ends. DNA of the CDR3: TGTGCCAGCAGTACCGCGGTTACTGGAAACACCATATATTTT. Translating gives CASSTAVTGNTIYF.

The rearrangement joins TRBV5-4 to TRBJ1-4, with 8 bases lining up with TRBD1. V lost 4 bases, J lost 6 bases, and 5 bases stayed unmatched. The CDR3 has 14 residues. Germline V CDR1 and CDR2: SGHNT, YYREEE (reference sequence). The CDR3 is CASSQGQVDEKLFF. CDR3 DNA: TGTGCCAGCAGCCAGGGACAGGTGGATGAAAAACTGTTTTTT.

The rearrangement uses TRBV4-1 and TRBJ2-7; D is possibly TRBD2 (5 bases). V was pared by 1 base and J by 6 bases, with 13 bases between. There are 14 residues in the CDR3. The V gene's germline CDR1 is MGHRA and CDR2 YSYEKL. The CDR3 DNA follows: TGCGCCAGCAGCCAAGTGTCTAGCTCGGGCGAGCAGTACTTC. Protein: CASSQVSSSGEQYF.

This chain links TRBV29-1 with TRBJ1-1; TRBD1 might be the D (6 bases). V lost 8 bases, J lost 5 bases, and 24 bases lay in between. Germline V gene lookup returns CDR1 SQVTM and CDR2 ANQGSEA. The CDR3 runs to 15 residues. The DNA for the CDR3 is TGCAGCCCCCGGGGAGAGGGGGTGGGAAGGACTGAAGCTTTCTTT. Translating gives CSPRGEGVGRTEAFF.